This T cell receptor (beta chain) was profiled in a study of blood T cells in healthy people across ages. Together with a sample-barcoded 5' primer, a J-beta primer mix was included in a second PCR lasting roughly 6 to 12 cycles. MiXCR, applied by TCRdb to the 5' RACE reads, yields one record per CDR3 protein. Of approximately 2,000,000 distinct CDR3 sequences listed, about two fifths are singletons. The CDR3 is 16 amino acids. The J segment lost 2 bases and the V segment lost 0 bases, leaving 4 bases of the junction unmatched. CDR1 SGHTA and CDR2 FQGNSA come from the germline V gene. Sequencing was performed on blood. The receptor's source is a human donor in good health. The chain employs TRBV7-2 and TRBJ2-3; TRBD2 aligns across 8 bases. The CDR3 DNA reads TGTGCCAGCAGCTTAGCCCCTAGCGGGTACACAGATACGCAGTATTTT. Protein product: CASSLAPSGYTDTQYF.